This T cell receptor (beta chain) was recorded in a study of CD8 T cells in ankylosing spondylitis. Study-wide points: In peripheral blood, disease-linked CD8+ clones occurred at relatively low frequencies. Ankylosing spondylitis blood appeared to be characterized by a TCR beta motif of roughly eight highly homologous variants. A number of the motif variants had already been described in reactive arthritis synovial fluid and blood. Within matched ankylosing spondylitis synovial fluid, disease-linked clones were reportedly significantly enriched.

The TCR beta libraries were generated through quantitative 5'-RACE incorporating molecular barcodes. TCRdb re-called the 5' RACE reads with MiXCR, one entry per CDR3 protein. The sample holds 470,000 or so distinct CDR3 sequences, 25% to 30% seen once. This clonotype was picked up a small number of times. Its cognate antigen is unknown. Per the germline V gene, CDR1 is MNHEY and CDR2 is SMNVEV (reference sequence). V was pared by 1 base and J by 3 bases, with 7 bases between. CDR3 length equals 13 residues. The sample consisted of blood, either unsorted or a sorted T cell fraction (not recorded which). The sequence was collected from a male donor with ankylosing spondylitis. The V gene is TRBV27, the J gene TRBJ2-7; D might be TRBD1 (6 bases). DNA of the CDR3: TGTGCCAGCAGTTTATTGGACAGCTACGAGCAGTACGTC. Amino acid sequence: CASSLLDSYEQYV.